This note documents a single T cell receptor (beta chain) sequence. As yet, its antigen is unknown. The data belong to a study of vaccination effects on CD4 cells after COVID-19. Libraries were prepared by immunoSEQ multiplex PCR; TCRdb keeps only in-frame clonotypes and omits some of them. The sample includes around 41,000 clones, around 77% of them seen just once. The length of the CDR3 is 13 residues. The trim removed 8 bases at V and 4 bases at J, leaving 5 bases unmatched. Prior to sequencing, the ViraFEST assay stimulated PBMC with viral peptide pools, which expanded the antigen-specific CD4+ T cells. Cells that had been cultured for roughly 9 days were the source of isolated CD4+ T cells. Recipients of the vaccine had no prior SARS-CoV-2 infection and negative nucleocapsid antibodies. They grew a few million PBMC in each well, adding approximately 10 IU/ml IL-2 and 10 ug/ml peptides. IL-2 medium was substituted for half the medium on days 3 and 7.

The starting material was CD4+ T cells from PBMCs cultured with SARS-CoV-2 spike peptides, obtained before COVID-19 vaccination. V gene TRBV12-3 or TRBV12-4 combines with J gene TRBJ1-5; 7 nucleotides align to TRBD1. The clonotype comes from a human donor who received a COVID-19 vaccine. The CDR3 nucleotides read TGTGCCAGCGGACAGGTGAATAATCAGCCCCAGCATTTT. Its translation is CASGQVNNQPQHF.